This T cell receptor (beta chain) was found in a study of CD8 T cells in ankylosing spondylitis (dated by TCRdb to about 2017). Context from the whole study: T cell receptor beta repertoires were profiled in healthy donors and ankylosing spondylitis patients so that disease-linked TCR variants could be found. The full study cohort comprised about 24 ankylosing spondylitis patients and roughly 110 healthy donors. Peripheral blood was sampled, and synovial fluid was additionally collected from ankylosing spondylitis patients. The paper's findings and limits, for the study overall: A TCR beta motif of several highly homologous amino acid variants appeared characteristic of blood from ankylosing spondylitis patients. The disease-linked clones showed a CD8+ phenotype and occurred at relatively low frequencies in peripheral blood. According to the report, matched synovial fluid samples from ankylosing spondylitis patients were significantly enriched for the disease-linked clones. Some motif variants were previously reported in synovial fluid and blood of reactive arthritis patients, suggesting common disease-initiation mechanisms.

Worth noting for this clonotype: Its antigen is still unknown. Within one base of it there is no much larger clone, and no base qualities were kept.

The CDR3 starts with the cysteine, ends with the phenylalanine, and has 14 residues. Of all the DNA, just the CDR3 is kept, 42 bases in frame from base 1. CDR1 SGDLS and CDR2 YYNGEE are derived from the germline V gene. V sheds 4 bases and J sheds 4 bases, leaving 14 bases between their ends. The data were produced on an Illumina HiSeq 2500. Quantitative 5'-RACE with molecular barcodes was the method used to prepare the TCR beta libraries. The authors' pipeline ran thus. A new computational method, built on a probabilistic model of VDJ rearrangement, was used to identify disease-linked TCR variants. TCRdb ran its own pipeline on the public reads, namely fastp trimming at Q25 and MiXCR clone calling, and kept in-frame beta chains. Each entry merges the rows of one CDR3 protein and shows their most common DNA and genes. The V and J calls, along with clone size, are taken from TCRdb and not from the paper's own processing. The sample table records about 750,000 distinct CDR3 sequences; under 20% of these occur just once. Under 20% of the sample comes from the top ten.

Recombination joined TRBV9 with TRBJ1-1; TRBD1 is a possible D gene, resting on 5 matching bases. The source material was blood, either unsorted or a sorted T cell fraction (not recorded which). The clonotype originates from a male donor with ankylosing spondylitis. The sequenced DNA: TGTGCCAGCAGCTCCCGGGACTTAGTCACTGAAGCTTTCTTT. It codes for CASSSRDLVTEAFF.